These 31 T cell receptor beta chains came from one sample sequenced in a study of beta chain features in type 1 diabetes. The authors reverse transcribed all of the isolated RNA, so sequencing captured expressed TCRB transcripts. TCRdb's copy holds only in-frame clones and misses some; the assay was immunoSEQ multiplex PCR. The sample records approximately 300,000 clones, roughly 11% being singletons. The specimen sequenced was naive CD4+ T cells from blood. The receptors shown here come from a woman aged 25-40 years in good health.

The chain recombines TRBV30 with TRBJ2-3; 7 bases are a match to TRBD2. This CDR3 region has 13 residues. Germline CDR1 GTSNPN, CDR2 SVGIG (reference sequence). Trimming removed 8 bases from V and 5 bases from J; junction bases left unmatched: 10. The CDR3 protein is CAGGREDGDTQYF. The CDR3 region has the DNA TGTGCCGGGGGGAGGGAGGATGGAGATACGCAGTATTTT. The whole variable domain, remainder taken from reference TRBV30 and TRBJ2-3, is SQTIHQWPATLVQPVGSPLSLECTVEGTSNPNLYWYRQAAGRGLQLLFYSVGIGQISSEVPQNLSASRPQDRQFILSSKKLLLSDSGFYLCAGGREDGDTQYFGPGTRLTVL.

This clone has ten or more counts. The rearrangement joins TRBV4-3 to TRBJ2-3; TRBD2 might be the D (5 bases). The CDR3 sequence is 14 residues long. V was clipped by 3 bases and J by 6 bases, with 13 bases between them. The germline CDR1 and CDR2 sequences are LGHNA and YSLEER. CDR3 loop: CASSHRGPGDTQYF. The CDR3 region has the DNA TGCGCCAGCAGCCATCGAGGACCGGGGGATACGCAGTATTTT.

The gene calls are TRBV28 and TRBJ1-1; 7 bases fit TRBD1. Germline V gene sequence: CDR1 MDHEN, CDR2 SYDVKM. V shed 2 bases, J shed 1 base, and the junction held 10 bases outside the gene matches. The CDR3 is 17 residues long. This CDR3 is CASSLAVRQGRNTEAFF. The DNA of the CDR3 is TGTGCCAGCAGTTTAGCCGTCCGACAGGGACGGAACACTGAAGCTTTCTTT.

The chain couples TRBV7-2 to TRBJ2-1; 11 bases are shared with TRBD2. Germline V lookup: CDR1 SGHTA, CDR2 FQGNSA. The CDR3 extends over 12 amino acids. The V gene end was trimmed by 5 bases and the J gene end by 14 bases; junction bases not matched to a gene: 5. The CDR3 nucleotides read TGTGCCAGCAGCACCCCTAGCGGGAGGAAGTTCTTC. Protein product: CASSTPSGRKFF.

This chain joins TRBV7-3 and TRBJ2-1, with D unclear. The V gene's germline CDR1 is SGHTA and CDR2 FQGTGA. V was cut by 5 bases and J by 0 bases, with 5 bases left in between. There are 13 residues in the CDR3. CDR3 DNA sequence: TGTGCCAGCAGCCAGGCCTCCTACAATGAGCAGTTCTTC. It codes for CASSQASYNEQFF.

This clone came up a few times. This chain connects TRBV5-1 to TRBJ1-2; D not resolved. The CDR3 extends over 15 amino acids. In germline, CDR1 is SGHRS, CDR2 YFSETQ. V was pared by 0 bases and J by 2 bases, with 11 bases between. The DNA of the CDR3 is TGCGCCAGCAGCTTGGTCGACGGAGGCAACTATGGCTACACCTTC. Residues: CASSLVDGGNYGYTF.

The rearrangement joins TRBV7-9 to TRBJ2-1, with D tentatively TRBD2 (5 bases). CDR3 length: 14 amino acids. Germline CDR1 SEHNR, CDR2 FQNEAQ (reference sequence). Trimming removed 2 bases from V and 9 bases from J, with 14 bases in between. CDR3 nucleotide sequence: TGTGCCAGCAGCTTACGGGCTAGCTACGGTGAGCAGTTCTTC. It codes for CASSLRASYGEQFF.

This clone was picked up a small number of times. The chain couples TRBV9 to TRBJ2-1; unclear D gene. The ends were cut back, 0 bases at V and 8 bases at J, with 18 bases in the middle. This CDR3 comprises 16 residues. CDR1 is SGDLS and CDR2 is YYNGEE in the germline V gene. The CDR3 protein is CASSVDWATGGDEQFF. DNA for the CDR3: TGTGCCAGCAGCGTAGATTGGGCGACCGGTGGCGATGAGCAGTTCTTC.

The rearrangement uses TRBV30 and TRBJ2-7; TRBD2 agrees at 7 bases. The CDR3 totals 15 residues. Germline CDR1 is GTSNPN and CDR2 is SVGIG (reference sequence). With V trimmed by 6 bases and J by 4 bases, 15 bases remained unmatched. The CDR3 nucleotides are TGTGCCTGTATCCCCCAGCGGGAATTGGCGTACGAGCAGTACTTC. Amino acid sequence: CACIPQRELAYEQYF. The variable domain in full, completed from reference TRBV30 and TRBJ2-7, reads SQTIHQWPATLVQPVGSPLSLECTVEGTSNPNLYWYRQAAGRGLQLLFYSVGIGQISSEVPQNLSASRPQDRQFILSSKKLLLSDSGFYLCACIPQRELAYEQYFGPGTRLTVT.

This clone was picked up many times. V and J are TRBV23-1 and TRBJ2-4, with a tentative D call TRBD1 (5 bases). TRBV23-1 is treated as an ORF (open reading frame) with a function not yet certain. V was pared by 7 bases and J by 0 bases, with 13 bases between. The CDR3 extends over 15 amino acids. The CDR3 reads CASMLGHLAKNIQYF. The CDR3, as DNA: TGCGCCAGCATGTTAGGACATCTAGCCAAAAACATTCAGTACTTC.

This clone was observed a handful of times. In DNA form, the CDR3 reads TGTGCCTGGAGTGTACAACTAGCGATCGCTAACGAGCAGTACTTC. It yields the protein CAWSVQLAIANEQYF. The V and J genes are TRBV30 and TRBJ2-7; 7 bases line up with TRBD2. Germline trimming cut 0 bases from V and 5 bases from J; bases unmatched to any gene: 10. Per germline, CDR1 GTSNPN and CDR2 SVGIG (reference sequence). CDR3 size: 15 residues.

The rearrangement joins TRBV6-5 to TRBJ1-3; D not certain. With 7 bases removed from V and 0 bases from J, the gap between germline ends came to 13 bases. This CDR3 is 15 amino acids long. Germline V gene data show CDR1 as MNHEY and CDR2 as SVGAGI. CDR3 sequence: CASTEQINSGNTIYF. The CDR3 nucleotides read TGTGCCAGCACGGAACAGATCAACTCTGGAAACACCATATATTTT.

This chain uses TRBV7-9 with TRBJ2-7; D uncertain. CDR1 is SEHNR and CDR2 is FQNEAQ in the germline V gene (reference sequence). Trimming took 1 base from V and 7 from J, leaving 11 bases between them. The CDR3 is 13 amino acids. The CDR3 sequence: CASSLDGFGEQYF. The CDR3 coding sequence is TGTGCCAGCAGCTTAGACGGGTTCGGGGAGCAGTACTTC. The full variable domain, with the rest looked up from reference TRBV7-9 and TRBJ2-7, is DTGVSQNPRHKITKRGQNVTFRCDPISEHNRLYWYRQTLGQGPEFLTYFQNEAQLEKSRLLSDRFSAERPKGSFSTLEIQRTEQGDSAMYLCASSLDGFGEQYFGPGTRLTVT.

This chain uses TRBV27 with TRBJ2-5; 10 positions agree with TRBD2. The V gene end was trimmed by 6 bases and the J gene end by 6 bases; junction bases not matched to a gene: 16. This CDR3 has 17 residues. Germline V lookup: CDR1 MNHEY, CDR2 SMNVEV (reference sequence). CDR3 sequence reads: CASRISPASGSDKTQYF. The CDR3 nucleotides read TGTGCCAGCAGGATTAGCCCTGCTAGCGGGAGTGATAAGACCCAGTACTTC.

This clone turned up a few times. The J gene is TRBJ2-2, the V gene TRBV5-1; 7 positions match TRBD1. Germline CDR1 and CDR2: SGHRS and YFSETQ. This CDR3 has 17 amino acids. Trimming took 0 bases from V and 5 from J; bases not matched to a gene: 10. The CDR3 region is CASSLAVRQGRTGELFF. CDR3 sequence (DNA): TGCGCCAGCAGCTTGGCGGTTCGACAGGGTCGTACCGGGGAGCTGTTTTTT.

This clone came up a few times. This CDR3 reads CASSQDLPSETQYF. Written as DNA, the CDR3 is TGCGCCAGCAGCCAAGATCTCCCTTCGGAGACCCAGTACTTC. The genes are TRBV4-3 and TRBJ2-5; D is unresolved. Germline V lookup: CDR1 LGHNA, CDR2 YSLEER. This CDR3 has 14 residues. V lost 0 bases and J lost 5, with 10 bases in between.

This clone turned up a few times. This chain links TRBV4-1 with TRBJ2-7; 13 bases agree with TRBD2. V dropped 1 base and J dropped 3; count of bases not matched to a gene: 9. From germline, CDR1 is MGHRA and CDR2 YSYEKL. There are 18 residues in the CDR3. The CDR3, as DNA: TGCGCCAGCAGCCAAGCTCCTGGGGGACTAGCGGGACGCTACGAGCAGTACTTC. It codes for CASSQAPGGLAGRYEQYF.

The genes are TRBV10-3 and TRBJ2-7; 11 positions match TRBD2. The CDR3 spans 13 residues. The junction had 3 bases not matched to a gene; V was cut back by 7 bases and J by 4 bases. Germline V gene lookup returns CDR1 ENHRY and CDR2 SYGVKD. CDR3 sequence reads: CAIKLAGAYEQYF. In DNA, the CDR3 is TGTGCCATCAAACTAGCGGGAGCGTACGAGCAGTACTTC.

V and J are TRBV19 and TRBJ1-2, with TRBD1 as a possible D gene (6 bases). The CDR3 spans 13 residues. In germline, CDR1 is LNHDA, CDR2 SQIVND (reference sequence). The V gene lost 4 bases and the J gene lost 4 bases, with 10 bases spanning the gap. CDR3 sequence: CASSTGQLYGYTF. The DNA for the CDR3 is TGTGCCAGTAGTACCGGACAGCTCTATGGCTACACCTTC.

The CDR3 DNA sequence: TGTGCCACCAGCAGAGATCGGGATTCTGGGGCCAACGTCCTGACTTTC. Translating gives CATSRDRDSGANVLTF. The rearrangement links TRBV15 to TRBJ2-6, with a possible D match to TRBD2 (5 bases). V was pared by 0 bases and J by 1 base, with 7 bases between. The CDR3 has 16 amino acids. Germline values: CDR1 LNHNV, CDR2 YYDKDF (reference sequence).

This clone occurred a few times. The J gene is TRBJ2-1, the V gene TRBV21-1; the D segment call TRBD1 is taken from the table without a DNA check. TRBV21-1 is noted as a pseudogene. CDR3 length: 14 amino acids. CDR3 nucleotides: TGTGCCAGCACCAGACAGGAGCCAAACAATGAGCAGTTCTTC. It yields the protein CASTRQEPNNEQFF.

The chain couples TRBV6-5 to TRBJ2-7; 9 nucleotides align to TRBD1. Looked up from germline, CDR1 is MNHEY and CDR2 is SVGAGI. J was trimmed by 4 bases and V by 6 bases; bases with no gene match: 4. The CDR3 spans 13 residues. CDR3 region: CASSRDREYEQYF. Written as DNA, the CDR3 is TGTGCCAGCAGCCGGGACAGGGAATACGAGCAGTACTTC.

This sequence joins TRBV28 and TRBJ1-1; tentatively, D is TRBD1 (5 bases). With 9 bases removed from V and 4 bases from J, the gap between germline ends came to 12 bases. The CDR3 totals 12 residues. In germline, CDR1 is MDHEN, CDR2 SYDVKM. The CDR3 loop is CASLQQGTEAFF. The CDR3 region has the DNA TGTGCCAGTTTACAGCAGGGCACTGAAGCTTTCTTT.

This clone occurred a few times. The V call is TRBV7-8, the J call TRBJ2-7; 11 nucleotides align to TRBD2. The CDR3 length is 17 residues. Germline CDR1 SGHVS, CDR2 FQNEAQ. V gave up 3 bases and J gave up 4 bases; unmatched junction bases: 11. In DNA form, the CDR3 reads TGTGCCAGCAGCTTTGGGCCCCCCGGGACTAGCGGTTACGAGCAGTACTTC. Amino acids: CASSFGPPGTSGYEQYF.

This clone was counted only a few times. The CDR3 reads CASSIRESKAFF. The CDR3 DNA sequence: TGTGCCAGCAGCATACGGGAGTCAAAAGCTTTCTTT. V gene TRBV6-5 combines with J gene TRBJ1-1; D not resolved. Trimming left V 6 bases short and J 9 bases short, with 14 bases between. CDR1 is MNHEY and CDR2 is SVGAGI in the germline V gene. CDR3 length equals 12 residues.

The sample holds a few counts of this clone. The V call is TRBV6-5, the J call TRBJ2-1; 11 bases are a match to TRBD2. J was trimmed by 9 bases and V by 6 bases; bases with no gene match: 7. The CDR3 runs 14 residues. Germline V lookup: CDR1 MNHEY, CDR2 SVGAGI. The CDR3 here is CASSQTSGRFEQFF. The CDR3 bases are TGTGCCAGCAGCCAAACTAGCGGGAGATTTGAGCAGTTCTTC.

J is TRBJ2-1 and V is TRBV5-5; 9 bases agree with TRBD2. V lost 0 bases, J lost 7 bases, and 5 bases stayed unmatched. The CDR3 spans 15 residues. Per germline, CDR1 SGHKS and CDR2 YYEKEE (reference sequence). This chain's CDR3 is CASSLVSGSLNEQFF. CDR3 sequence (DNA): TGTGCCAGCAGCTTGGTTAGCGGGAGCTTAAATGAGCAGTTCTTC.

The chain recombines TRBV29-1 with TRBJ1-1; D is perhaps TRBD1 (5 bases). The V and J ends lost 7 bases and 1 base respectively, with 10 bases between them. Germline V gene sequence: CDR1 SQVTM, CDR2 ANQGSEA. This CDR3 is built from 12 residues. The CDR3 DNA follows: TGCAGCGCCAAAACAGGGAACACTGAAGCTTTCTTT. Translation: CSAKTGNTEAFF.

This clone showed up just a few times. The CDR3 DNA sequence: TGTGCCAGCAGTGCTGGGCCCTACGAGCAGTACTTC. Protein product: CASSAGPYEQYF. The chain couples TRBV2 to TRBJ2-7; D is uncertain. The CDR3 covers 12 residues. Germline loops: CDR1 SNHLY, CDR2 FYNNEI. V gave up 4 bases and J gave up 2 bases, with 6 bases separating them.

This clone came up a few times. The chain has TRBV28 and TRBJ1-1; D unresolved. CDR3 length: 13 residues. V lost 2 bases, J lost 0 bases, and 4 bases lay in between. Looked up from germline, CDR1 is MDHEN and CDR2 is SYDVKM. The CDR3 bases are TGTGCCAGCAGTTTACCCATGAACACTGAAGCTTTCTTT. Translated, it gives CASSLPMNTEAFF. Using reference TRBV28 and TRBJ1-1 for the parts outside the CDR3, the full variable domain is DVKVTQSSRYLVKRTGEKVFLECVQDMDHENMFWYRQDPGLGLRLIYFSYDVKMKEKGDIPEGYSVSREKKERFSLILESASTNQTSMYLCASSLPMNTEAFFGQGTRLTVV.

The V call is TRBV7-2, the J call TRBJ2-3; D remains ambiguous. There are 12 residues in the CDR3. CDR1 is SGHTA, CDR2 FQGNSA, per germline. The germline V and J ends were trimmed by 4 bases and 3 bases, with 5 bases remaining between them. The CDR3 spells CASSSLTDTQYF. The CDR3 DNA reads TGTGCCAGCAGCTCCCTTACAGATACGCAGTATTTT. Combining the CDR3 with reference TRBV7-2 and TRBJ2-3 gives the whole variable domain GAGVSQSPSNKVTEKGKDVELRCDPISGHTALYWYRQSLGQGLEFLIYFQGNSAPDKSGLPSDRFSAERTGGSVSTLTIQRTQQEDSAVYLCASSSLTDTQYFGPGTRLTVL.